Below, 5 T cell receptor beta chains from the same sample are listed, as sequenced in a study of liver allograft versus peripheral blood T cells. The overall study: Transplanted-liver and recipient peripheral blood T cell receptor repertoires were compared.

TCRdb analysed the reads with MiXCR anew, one entry per CDR3 protein. The table includes under 5,000 distinct CDR3 sequences, around 15% detected once. Receptors originate from a human patient who had a liver transplant. The graft donor may account for some of the T cells.

This clonotype is medium-sized (0.01 to 0.1%) in the sample. CDR3 DNA sequence: TGTGCCAGCAGTTTATCCCGGACAGGGTACCAGCCCCAGCATTTT. Protein: CASSLSRTGYQPQHF. The rearrangement links TRBV28 to TRBJ1-5, with 8 nucleotides matching TRBD1. V shed 1 base, J shed 7 bases, and the junction held 6 bases outside the gene matches. This CDR3 has 15 amino acids. Germline-derived CDR1 and CDR2 are MDHEN and SYDVKM.

This clonotype qualifies as medium-sized (0.01 to 0.1%). The chain combines TRBV20-1 with TRBJ2-7, with D maybe TRBD1 (6 bases). The V end lost 1 base, the J end lost 3 bases, and 13 bases lay between the germline ends. Per the germline V gene, CDR1 is DFQATT and CDR2 is SNEGSKA (reference sequence). The CDR3 has 14 amino acids. The CDR3 bases are TGCAGTGCTAGAGCTCAGGACAGTCACTACGAGCAGTACTTC. This encodes CSARAQDSHYEQYF.

This clonotype is judged medium-sized (0.01 to 0.1%). The V call is TRBV28, the J call TRBJ1-3; D call uncertain. V gave up 3 bases and J gave up 1 base, with 4 bases separating them. The length of the CDR3 is 13 residues. The germline CDR1 and CDR2 sequences are MDHEN and SYDVKM. Written as DNA, the CDR3 is TGTGCCAGCAGTTTGGGGTCTGGAAACACCATATATTTT. Its protein is CASSLGSGNTIYF.

This clonotype is classed as medium-sized. The V call is TRBV6-2 or TRBV6-3, the J call TRBJ2-7; the D is unclear. CDR3 size: 11 residues. CDR1 is MNHEY and CDR2 is SVGEGT in the germline V gene. V was cut by 5 bases and J by 4 bases, with 6 bases left in between. CDR3 sequence: CASSHYYEQYF. The CDR3 DNA sequence: TGTGCCAGCAGTCACTATTACGAGCAGTACTTC.

By share, this clonotype counts as medium-sized. The chain employs TRBV29-1 and TRBJ1-4; the D is unclear. CDR1 and CDR2 from the germline V gene are SQVTM and ANQGSEA. The CDR3 contains 13 residues. Between the trimmed V and J ends, which lost 4 bases and 5 bases, there was a span of 11 bases. CDR3 nucleotide sequence: TGCAGCGTTGCCGGCGGAGGCAATGAAAAACTGTTTTTT. Residues: CSVAGGGNEKLFF. Together with reference TRBV29-1 and TRBJ1-4, the CDR3 gives the full variable domain: SAVISQKPSRDICQRGTSLTIQCQVDSQVTMMFWYRQQPGQSLTLIATANQGSEATYESGFVIDKFPISRPNLTFSTLTVSNMSPEDSSIYLCSVAGGGNEKLFFGSGTQLSVL.